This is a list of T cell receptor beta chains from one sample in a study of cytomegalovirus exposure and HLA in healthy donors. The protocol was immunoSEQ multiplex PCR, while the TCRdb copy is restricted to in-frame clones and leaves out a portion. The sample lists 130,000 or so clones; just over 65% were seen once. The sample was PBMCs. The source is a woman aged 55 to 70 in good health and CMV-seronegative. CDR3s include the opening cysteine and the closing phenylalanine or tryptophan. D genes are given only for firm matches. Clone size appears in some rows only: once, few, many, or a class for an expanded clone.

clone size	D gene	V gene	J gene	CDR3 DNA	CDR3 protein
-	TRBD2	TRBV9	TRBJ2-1	TGTGCCAGCAGCGTAGCTTGGGCTAGCGGATACAATGAGCAGTTCTTC	CASSVAWASGYNEQFF
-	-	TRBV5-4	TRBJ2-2	TGTGCCAGCAGCTTGCCGGGGGGCGTCACCGGGGAGCTGTTTTTT	CASSLPGGVTGELFF
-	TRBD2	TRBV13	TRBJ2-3	TGTGCCAGCAGCTTAGGCCTGACTAGCATAGGGGATACGCAGTATTTT	CASSLGLTSIGDTQYF
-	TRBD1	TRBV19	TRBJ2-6	TGTGCCAGTAGTGGACAGGTGGGGAGTGGGGCCAACGTCCTGACTTTC	CASSGQVGSGANVLTF
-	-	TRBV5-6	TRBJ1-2	TGTGCCAGCAGCTTGGTTGCCGGTGGCTACACCTTC	CASSLVAGGYTF
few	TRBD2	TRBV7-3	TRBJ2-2	TGTGCCAGCAGCCCGGGACTAGCGGAAACCGGGGAGCTGTTTTTT	CASSPGLAETGELFF
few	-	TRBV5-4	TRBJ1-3	TGTGCCAGCAGCTTGGGACAGTTCTCTGGAAACACCATATATTTT	CASSLGQFSGNTIYF
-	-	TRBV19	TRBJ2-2	TGTGCCAGTATCGGGCAGGGCGACACCGGGGAGCTGTTTTTT	CASIGQGDTGELFF
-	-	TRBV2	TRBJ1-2	TGTGCCAGCAGGGGAGGGGGGGGCTATGGCTACACCTTC	CASRGGGGYGYTF
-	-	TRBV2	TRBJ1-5	TGTGCCAGCAGTGGGACGGGGAATCAGCCCCAGCATTTT	CASSGTGNQPQHF
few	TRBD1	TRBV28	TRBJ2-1	TGTGCCACCGGACAGGGGGGACTCAATGAGCAGTTCTTC	CATGQGGLNEQFF
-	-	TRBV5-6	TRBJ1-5	TGTGCCAGCAGCTTGGTGGGGGGTCTACAGCCCCAGCATTTT	CASSLVGGLQPQHF
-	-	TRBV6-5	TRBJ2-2	TGTGCCAGCAGTGTCCTTCTTGGGGAGCTGTTTTTT	CASSVLLGELFF
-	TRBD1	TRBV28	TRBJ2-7	TGTGCCAGCAGTGGACAGGGGAGCTCCTACGAGCAGTACTTC	CASSGQGSSYEQYF
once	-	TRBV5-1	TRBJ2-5	TGCGCCAGCAGCCCCGGAGGCCAAGAGACCCAGTACTTC	CASSPGGQETQYF
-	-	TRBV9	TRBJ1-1	TGTGCCAGCAGCGTTGATATTTCAGGGATTGAAGCTTTCTTT	CASSVDISGIEAFF
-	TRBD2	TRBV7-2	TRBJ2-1	TGTGCCAGCAGCGCCCTCCGCTCCGGGACTAGCAACGCTGAGCAGTTCTTC	CASSALRSGTSNAEQFF
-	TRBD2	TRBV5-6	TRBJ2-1	TGTGCCAGCAGCTTGGCATCCGGGACTAGCGGCGGGGTTCAGTTCTTC	CASSLASGTSGGVQFF
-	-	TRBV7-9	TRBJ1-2	TGTGCCAGCAGCATTGGGACTTATGGCTACACCTTC	CASSIGTYGYTF
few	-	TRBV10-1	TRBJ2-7	TGCGCCAGCAGAGACAGGACCCCAATCTCCTACGAGCAGTACTTC	CASRDRTPISYEQYF
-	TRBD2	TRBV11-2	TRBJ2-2	TGTGCCAGCAGCTTAAGCGCGGGGGGGCTGACCACCGGGGAGCTGTTTTTT	CASSLSAGGLTTGELFF
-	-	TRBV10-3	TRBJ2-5	TGTGCCATCGCCGGGGCTGGAGGGAGCGAGACCCAGTACTTC	CAIAGAGGSETQYF
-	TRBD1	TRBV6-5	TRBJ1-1	TGTGCCAGCAAATTACAGGGGGCTAACACTGAAGCTTTCTTT	CASKLQGANTEAFF
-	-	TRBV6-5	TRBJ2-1	TGTGCCAGCAGTTACGGGTCTAGCGCAGTTCCTGATGAGCAGTTCTTC	CASSYGSSAVPDEQFF
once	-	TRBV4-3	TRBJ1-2	TGCGCCAGCAGCCAAGACCCAAGAGCTAACTATGGCTACACCTTC	CASSQDPRANYGYTF
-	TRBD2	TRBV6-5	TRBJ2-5	TGTGCCAGCAGACGCAGCGGGGGGAGTGAGACCCAGTACTTC	CASRRSGGSETQYF
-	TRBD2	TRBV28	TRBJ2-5	TGTGCCAGCAGTTTTGGGGGACTAGCGGAAGAGACCCAGTACTTC	CASSFGGLAEETQYF
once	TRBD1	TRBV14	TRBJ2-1	TGTGCCAGCAGCCCAGGCCGGGACAGGGCCGATGAGCAGTTCTTC	CASSPGRDRADEQFF
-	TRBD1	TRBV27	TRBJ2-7	TGTGCCAGCAGTCGAGGACAGGGGGGTTTCGACGAGCAGTACTTC	CASSRGQGGFDEQYF
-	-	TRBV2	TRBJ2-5	TGTGCCAGCAGTGTGGCTTGGGAGACCCAGTACTTC	CASSVAWETQYF
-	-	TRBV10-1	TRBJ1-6	TGCGCCAGCAGTGAGCCTAGAGGCCTTAATTCACCCCTCCACTTT	CASSEPRGLNSPLHF
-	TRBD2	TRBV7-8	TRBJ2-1	TGTGCCAGCAGCCCTCAGCCGGGACTAGCGAATGAGCAGTTCTTC	CASSPQPGLANEQFF
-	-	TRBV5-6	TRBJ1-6	TGTGCCAGCAGATTGGAGGGGGGGGATTCACCCCTCCACTTT	CASRLEGGDSPLHF
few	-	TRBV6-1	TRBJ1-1	TGTGCCAGCAGTGAAAGAACAGGTGAAGCTTTCTTT	CASSERTGEAFF
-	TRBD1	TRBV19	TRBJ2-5	TGTGCCAGTAGGCCCGGACAGGGGCAACTGGGGTACCAAGAGACCCAGTACTTC	CASRPGQGQLGYQETQYF
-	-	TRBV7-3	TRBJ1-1	TGTGCCAGCAGCTTAAGTCAGAACGCTGAAGCTTTCTTT	CASSLSQNAEAFF
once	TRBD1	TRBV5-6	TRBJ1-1	TGTGCCAGCAGCTTTGGACAGGTCATGAACACTGAAGCTTTCTTT	CASSFGQVMNTEAFF
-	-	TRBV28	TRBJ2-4	TGTGCCAGCGGCGGGCCAATAGCCAAAAACATTCAGTACTTC	CASGGPIAKNIQYF
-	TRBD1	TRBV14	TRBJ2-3	TGTGCCAGCAGCTACACCGGGACAGGGAAAGATACGCAGTATTTT	CASSYTGTGKDTQYF
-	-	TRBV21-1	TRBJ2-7	TGTGCCAGCCTGGGGGAAGCGGGAGGGATCTCCTACGAGCAGTACTTC	CASLGEAGGISYEQYF
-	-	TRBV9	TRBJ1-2	TGTGCCAGCAGCGACCGGGGGGCGTTAAACTATGGCTACACCTTC	CASSDRGALNYGYTF